Shown below are 11 T cell receptor beta chains from a single sample sequenced in a study of Graves' ophthalmopathy and Graves' hyperthyroidism. RNA transcripts yielded amplified TCR beta CDR3 regions. Amplification began with first-round RT-PCR using HTBI primers, then second-round multiplex PCR was performed. Each CDR3 protein gets one entry after TCRdb re-called the multiplex PCR reads with MiXCR. The top ten clones hold 44% of a sample with 740,000 or so distinct CDR3 sequences, roughly 41% of them seen once. Sequencing input: peripheral blood. Source of these receptors: an adult man with Graves' ophthalmopathy.

The rearrangement joins TRBV7-3 to TRBJ1-1, with a tentative D call TRBD1 (5 bases). Trimming removed 1 base at V and 5 bases at J, with 17 bases between. CDR3 length: 16 residues. CDR1 and CDR2 (germline): SGHTA, FQGTGA. CDR3: CASSLIAGGRGTEAFF. In DNA form, the CDR3 reads TGTGCCAGCAGCTTAATAGCCGGGGGTAGGGGAACTGAAGCTTTCTTT. The variable domain in full, with the rest retrieved from reference TRBV7-3 and TRBJ1-1, is GAGVSQTPSNKVTEKGKYVELRCDPISGHTALYWYRQSLGQGPEFLIYFQGTGAADDSGLPNDRFFAVRPEGSVSTLKIQRTERGDSAVYLCASSLIAGGRGTEAFFGQGTRLTVV.

V gene TRBV7-9 combines with J gene TRBJ2-7, with 10 nucleotides matching TRBD2. Germline values: CDR1 SEHNR, CDR2 FQNEAQ (reference sequence). This CDR3 has 15 amino acids. Trimming cost V 3 bases and J 3 bases; bases outside gene matches: 5. The CDR3 reads CASSLGTSANYEQYF. CDR3 nucleotides: TGTGCCAGCAGCTTGGGGACTAGCGCGAACTACGAGCAGTACTTC.

The chain has TRBV29-1 and TRBJ2-5; 9 positions match TRBD1. The germline CDR1 and CDR2 sequences are SQVTM and ANQGSEA. V shed 4 bases and J 5 bases; nucleotides not matched to a gene: 5. CDR3 length equals 13 residues. CDR3 sequence reads: CSVVTGGGETQYF. CDR3 DNA sequence: TGCAGCGTTGTGACAGGGGGAGGCGAGACCCAGTACTTC. Together with reference TRBV29-1 and TRBJ2-5, the CDR3 gives the full variable domain: SAVISQKPSRDICQRGTSLTIQCQVDSQVTMMFWYRQQPGQSLTLIATANQGSEATYESGFVIDKFPISRPNLTFSTLTVSNMSPEDSSIYLCSVVTGGGETQYFGPGTRLLVL.

The chain joins TRBV9 to TRBJ2-1, with a tentative D call TRBD1 (5 bases). The germline V and J ends were trimmed by 0 bases and 6 bases, with 7 bases remaining between them. The CDR3 loop spans 13 amino acids. Looked up from germline, CDR1 is SGDLS and CDR2 is YYNGEE. DNA of the CDR3: TGTGCCAGCAGCGTAGAAGGGGTCAATGAGCAGTTCTTC. Translated: CASSVEGVNEQFF.

This chain uses TRBV7-9 with TRBJ2-5; 7 positions match TRBD1. V shed 3 bases and J 5 bases; nucleotides not matched to a gene: 9. This CDR3 has 15 amino acids. Germline lookup yields CDR1 SEHNR and CDR2 FQNEAQ (reference sequence). The CDR3 region has the DNA TGTGCCAGCAGCTTGGCACAGGGGAACAGGGAGACCCAGTACTTC. As protein: CASSLAQGNRETQYF.

This clonotype was counted many times. This chain joins TRBV7-9 and TRBJ2-7; 7 bases line up with TRBD1. Trimming at V came to 4 bases and at J to 5 bases, leaving 5 bases not matched to a gene. CDR1 and CDR2 from the germline V gene are SEHNR and FQNEAQ (reference sequence). This CDR3 is built from 13 residues. Written as DNA, the CDR3 is TGTGCCAGCAGCTACCTGACAGGGAACGAGCAGTACTTC. Its protein product is CASSYLTGNEQYF.

Notes on this clonotype: A much larger clone sits a single nucleotide away, making a read error possible. The chain carries TRBV2 and TRBJ1-5, with D tentatively TRBD1 (6 bases). Trimming stripped 8 bases from V and 1 base from J, with 15 bases between. Germline lookup yields CDR1 SNHLY and CDR2 FYNNEI. The CDR3 length is 15 residues. The CDR3 nucleotides read TGTGCCAGCGTGAGGCGGCAGGGGAGCAATCAGCCCCAGCATTTT. Protein: CASVRRQGSNQPQHF. Together with reference TRBV2 and TRBJ1-5, the CDR3 gives the full variable domain: EPEVTQTPSHQVTQMGQEVILRCVPISNHLYFYWYRQILGQKVEFLVSFYNNEISEKSEIFDDQFSVERPDGSNFTLKIRSTKLEDSAMYFCASVRRQGSNQPQHFGDGTRLSIL.

The chain has TRBV7-8 and TRBJ1-2; possible D gene TRBD1, 5 bases. V was trimmed by 5 bases and J by 1 base, leaving 11 bases between them. Germline V gives CDR1 SGHVS, CDR2 FQNEAQ. The CDR3 contains 14 residues. This CDR3 reads CASSQRGNNYGYTF. In nucleotides, the CDR3 is TGTGCCAGCAGCCAAAGGGGAAATAACTATGGCTACACCTTC.

Written as DNA, the CDR3 is TGCAGCGGGGCGGGTCCCGGTAACAATGAGCAGTACTTC. Translation: CSGAGPGNNEQYF. The V gene is TRBV29-1, the J gene TRBJ2-7; weak D call: TRBD2 (5 bases). V lost 7 bases to trimming and J lost 7 bases, with 20 bases between them. The CDR3 contains 13 residues. Germline V gene lookup returns CDR1 SQVTM and CDR2 ANQGSEA.

This clonotype has only a few counts. This chain uses TRBV14 with TRBJ1-4; 7 bases agree with TRBD1. In germline, CDR1 is SGHDN, CDR2 FVKESK. V was pared by 4 bases and J by 8 bases, with 7 bases of the junction left unmatched. The CDR3 extends over 14 amino acids. For the CDR3, the DNA is TGTGCCAGCAGCCGGGACAGAGGTTTCGAAAAACTGTTTTTT. This translates into CASSRDRGFEKLFF.

The chain carries TRBV11-2 and TRBJ1-6; no definite D call. V lost 8 bases and J 9 bases, leaving 11 bases between the germline ends. The CDR3 extends over 12 amino acids. Germline lookup yields CDR1 SGHAT and CDR2 FQNNGV. The CDR3 region is CASSEPLSPLHF. The DNA of the CDR3 is TGTGCCAGCTCCGAGCCCCTTTCACCCCTCCACTTT. The whole variable domain, filled in from reference TRBV11-2 and TRBJ1-6, reads EAGVAQSPRYKIIEKRQSVAFWCNPISGHATLYWYQQILGQGPKLLIQFQNNGVVDDSQLPKDRFSAERLKGVDSTLKIQPAKLEDSAVYLCASSEPLSPLHFGNGTRLTVT.